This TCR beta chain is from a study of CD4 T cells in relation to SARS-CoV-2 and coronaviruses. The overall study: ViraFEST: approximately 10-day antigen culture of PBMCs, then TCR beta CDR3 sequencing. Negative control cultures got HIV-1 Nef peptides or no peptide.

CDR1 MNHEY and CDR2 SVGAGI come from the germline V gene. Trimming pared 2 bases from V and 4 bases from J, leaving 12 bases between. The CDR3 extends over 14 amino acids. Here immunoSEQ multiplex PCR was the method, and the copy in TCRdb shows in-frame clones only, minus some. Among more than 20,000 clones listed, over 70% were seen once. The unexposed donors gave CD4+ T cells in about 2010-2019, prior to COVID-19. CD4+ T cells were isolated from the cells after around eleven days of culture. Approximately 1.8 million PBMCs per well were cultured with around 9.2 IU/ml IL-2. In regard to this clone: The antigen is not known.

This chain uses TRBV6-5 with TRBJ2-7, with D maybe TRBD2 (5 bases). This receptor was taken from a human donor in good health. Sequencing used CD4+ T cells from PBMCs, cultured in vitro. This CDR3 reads CASSYQLEAYEQYF. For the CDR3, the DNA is TGTGCCAGCAGTTACCAACTAGAGGCGTACGAGCAGTACTTC.